The source of this T cell receptor (beta chain) is a study of Graves' ophthalmopathy and Graves' hyperthyroidism. V lost 2 bases, J lost 1 base, and 8 bases stayed unmatched. The length of the CDR3 is 17 residues. Germline assignment: CDR1 MNHNY and CDR2 SVGAGI (reference sequence). Donors with ophthalmopathy: moderate-to-severe activity, CAS ≥3, NOSPECS ≥4, duration under 3 months. TCR beta CDR3 amplification used RNA transcripts. RT-PCR with HTBI primers came first, then second-round multiplex PCR. MiXCR was run by TCRdb on the multiplex PCR reads, yielding one entry per CDR3 protein. The sample shows roughly 51,000 distinct CDR3 sequences, about 50% of them seen only once. This clonotype came up once.

This chain uses TRBV6-6 with TRBJ2-7; 10 bases match TRBD2. Sequenced input: peripheral blood. This TCR was recovered from an adult man with Graves' ophthalmopathy. The CDR3: CASSYVTSGTRSYEQYF. CDR3 nucleotide sequence: TGTGCCAGCAGTTACGTAACTAGCGGGACAAGGTCCTACGAGCAGTACTTC.